Below are 13 T cell receptor beta chains sequenced from a single sample in a study of blood T cell repertoires in COVID-19. Sequencing used immunoSEQ multiplex PCR; TCRdb keeps in-frame clones, though not all of them. The sample comprises more than 95,000 clones, about 88% of which are singletons, and approximately 5% rests with the top ten. The sequenced sample consisted of peripheral blood. These receptors were taken from a human donor in a cohort sampled during active COVID-19.

This clone was recorded once. The rearrangement uses TRBV6-6 and TRBJ1-5, with 7 bases that match TRBD1. The CDR3 runs to 14 residues. Germline V gene sequence: CDR1 MNHNY, CDR2 SVGAGI (reference sequence). The V segment lost 8 bases and the J segment 0 bases; nucleotides outside the gene matches: 4. CDR3 coding DNA: TGTGCCAGCGACAGGGAATATAGCAATCAGCCCCAGCATTTT. Protein sequence: CASDREYSNQPQHF.

The rearrangement joins TRBV28 to TRBJ1-3, with D possibly matching TRBD1 (6 bases). V lost 5 bases to trimming and J lost 7 bases, with 18 bases between them. There are 15 residues in the CDR3. Germline assignment: CDR1 MDHEN and CDR2 SYDVKM. CDR3 in DNA: TGTGCCAGCAGTCCCACAGGGTTAGAAGGCAACACCATATATTTT. Protein sequence: CASSPTGLEGNTIYF.

The V call is TRBV9, the J call TRBJ2-1, with 9 bases aligning to TRBD1. Germline V gene data show CDR1 as SGDLS and CDR2 as YYNGEE. Germline trimming cut 0 bases from V and 2 bases from J; bases unmatched to any gene: 0. This CDR3 comprises 15 residues. CDR3 loop: CASSVGQGAYNEQFF. CDR3 DNA sequence: TGTGCCAGCAGCGTAGGACAGGGGGCCTACAATGAGCAGTTCTTC.

Details on this clone: The sample contains more than one DNA sequence encoding this CDR3. The chain is built from TRBV20-1 and TRBJ2-7; D gene ambiguous. Per germline, CDR1 DFQATT and CDR2 SNEGSKA (reference sequence). This CDR3 has 11 residues. V was pared by 5 bases and J by 5 bases, with 10 bases between. DNA for the CDR3: TGCAGTGCTGCCAGTGGCCACGAGCAGTACTTC. It is translated as CSAASGHEQYF.

The J gene is TRBJ2-2, the V gene TRBV10-2, with 11 bases aligning to TRBD2. CDR1 WSHSY and CDR2 SAAADI come from the germline V gene. This CDR3 is built from 15 residues. V dropped 5 bases and J dropped 6; count of bases not matched to a gene: 5. CDR3 region: CASSSSGRRAGELFF. DNA for the CDR3: TGCGCCAGCAGTTCTAGCGGGAGGCGGGCCGGGGAGCTGTTTTTT.

This clone was picked up one time. J is TRBJ2-1 and V is TRBV10-3; D remains ambiguous. V dropped 0 bases and J dropped 0 bases, with 12 bases sitting between them. CDR1 is ENHRY and CDR2 is SYGVKD in the germline V gene. The CDR3 spans 17 residues. CDR3 loop: CAISESGELSSYNEQFF. The CDR3 DNA follows: TGTGCCATCAGTGAGTCGGGCGAACTTAGCTCCTACAATGAGCAGTTCTTC.

V usage is TRBV7-3 and J usage is TRBJ2-1; unclear D gene. Looked up from germline, CDR1 is SGHTA and CDR2 is FQGTGA. CDR3 length: 13 residues. V was clipped by 2 bases and J by 8 bases, with 10 bases between them. The CDR3 DNA is TGTGCCAGCAGCTTAGCCCAGTCCCATGAGCAGTTCTTC. Translating it yields CASSLAQSHEQFF.

The chain carries TRBV18 and TRBJ2-7, with TRBD1 identical over 10 bases. Unmatched junction bases numbered 5, after V lost 3 bases and J lost 6 bases. Per germline, CDR1 KGHSH and CDR2 LQKENI. The length of the CDR3 is 14 residues. The CDR3 DNA reads as TGTGCCAGCTCACCGACGACAGGGGGCGGCGAGCAGTACTTC. It specifies CASSPTTGGGEQYF.

The rearrangement joins TRBV10-2 to TRBJ2-5, with a possible D match to TRBD2 (6 bases). Per the germline V gene, CDR1 is WSHSY and CDR2 is SAAADI. The CDR3 sequence is 16 residues long. V was cut by 10 bases and J by 1 base, with 22 bases left in between. This chain's CDR3 is CANTPRGGTLQETQYF. Here the CDR3 DNA reads TGCGCCAACACCCCTCGTGGGGGGACGCTCCAAGAGACCCAGTACTTC.

The rearrangement uses TRBV7-9 and TRBJ2-3, with 10 bases lining up with TRBD2. Per the germline V gene, CDR1 is SEHNR and CDR2 is FQNEAQ (reference sequence). With 2 bases clipped from V and 7 bases from J, the junction kept 18 bases outside the gene matches. The CDR3 has 19 residues. The CDR3 is CASSLIRTLSQRGGYTQYF. For the CDR3, the DNA is TGTGCCAGCAGCTTAATAAGGACTCTCTCCCAGCGGGGGGGGTATACGCAGTATTTT.

The chain joins TRBV20-1 to TRBJ2-3, with a weak D call TRBD1 (6 bases). V was cut by 7 bases and J by 6 bases, with 11 bases left in between. This CDR3 spans 11 amino acids. Germline CDR1 is DFQATT and CDR2 is SNEGSKA (reference sequence). The CDR3 region is CSGGPPDTQYF. In nucleotides, the CDR3 is TGCAGTGGGGGGCCCCCCGATACGCAGTATTTT.

In nucleotides, the CDR3 is TGTGCCAGTAGCTGGACTAGCGGGGGAGGAAAGACCCAGTACTTC. Translation gives CASSWTSGGGKTQYF. This chain uses TRBV19 with TRBJ2-5, with 13 bases matching TRBD2. Unmatched junction bases numbered 7, after V lost 6 bases and J lost 6 bases. Germline V gene sequence: CDR1 LNHDA, CDR2 SQIVND (reference sequence). The length of the CDR3 is 15 residues. The full variable domain, rest sourced from reference TRBV19 and TRBJ2-5, is DGGITQSPKYLFRKEGQNVTLSCEQNLNHDAMYWYRQDPGQGLRLIYYSQIVNDFQKGDIAEGYSVSREKKESFPLTVTSAQKNPTAFYLCASSWTSGGGKTQYFGPGTRLLVL.

The chain joins TRBV4-2 to TRBJ1-1; TRBD1 might be the D (6 bases). The CDR3 runs 14 residues. Germline V gives CDR1 LGHNA, CDR2 YNFKEQ. With 3 bases removed from V and 7 bases from J, the gap between germline ends came to 15 bases. In DNA form, the CDR3 reads TGTGCCAGCAGCCACGAACGGACAGCCTATGAAGCTTTCTTT. Translating it yields CASSHERTAYEAFF.